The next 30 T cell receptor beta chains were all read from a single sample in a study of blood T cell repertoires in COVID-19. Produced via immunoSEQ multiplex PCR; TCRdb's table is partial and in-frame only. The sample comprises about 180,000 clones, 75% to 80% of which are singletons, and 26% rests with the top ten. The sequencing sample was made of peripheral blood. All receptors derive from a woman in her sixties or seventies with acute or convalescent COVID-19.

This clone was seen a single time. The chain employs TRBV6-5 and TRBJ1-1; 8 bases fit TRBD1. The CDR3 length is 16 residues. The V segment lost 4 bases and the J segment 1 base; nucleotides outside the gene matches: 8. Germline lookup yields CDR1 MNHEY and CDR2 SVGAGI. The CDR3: CASSFQTGQGNTEAFF. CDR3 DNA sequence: TGTGCCAGCAGTTTTCAAACCGGACAGGGGAACACTGAAGCTTTCTTT.

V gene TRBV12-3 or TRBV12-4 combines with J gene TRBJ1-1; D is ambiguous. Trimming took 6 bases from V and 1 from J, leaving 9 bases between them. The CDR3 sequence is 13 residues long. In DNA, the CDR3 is TGTGCCAGCAGGGAGGAGGGGAACACTGAAGCTTTCTTT. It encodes CASREEGNTEAFF.

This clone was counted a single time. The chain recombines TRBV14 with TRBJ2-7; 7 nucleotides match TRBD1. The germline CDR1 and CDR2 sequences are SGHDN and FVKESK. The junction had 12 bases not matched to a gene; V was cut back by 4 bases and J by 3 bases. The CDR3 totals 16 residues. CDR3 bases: TGTGCCAGCAGCCCGGGGACAGTTCGAAATAACTACGAGCAGTACTTC. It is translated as CASSPGTVRNNYEQYF.

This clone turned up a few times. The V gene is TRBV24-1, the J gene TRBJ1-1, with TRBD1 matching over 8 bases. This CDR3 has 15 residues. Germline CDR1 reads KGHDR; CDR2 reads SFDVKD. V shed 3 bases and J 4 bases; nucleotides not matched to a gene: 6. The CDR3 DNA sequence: TGTGCCACCAGTGATGCAGGGGGCGGGAGCACTGAAGCTTTCTTT. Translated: CATSDAGGGSTEAFF.

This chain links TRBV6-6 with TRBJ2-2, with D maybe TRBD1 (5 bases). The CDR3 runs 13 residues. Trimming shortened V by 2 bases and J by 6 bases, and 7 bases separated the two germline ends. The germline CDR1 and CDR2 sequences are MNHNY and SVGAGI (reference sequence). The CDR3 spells CASSYVGAGELFF. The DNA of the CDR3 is TGTGCCAGCAGTTACGTAGGGGCCGGGGAGCTGTTTTTT.

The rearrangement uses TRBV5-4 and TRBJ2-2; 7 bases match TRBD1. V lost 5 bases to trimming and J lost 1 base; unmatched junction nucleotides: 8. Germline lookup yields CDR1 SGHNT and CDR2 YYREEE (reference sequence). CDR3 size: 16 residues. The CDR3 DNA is TGTGCCAGCAGGGTGACAGGGTCCTTGAACACCGGGGAGCTGTTTTTT. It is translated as CASRVTGSLNTGELFF.

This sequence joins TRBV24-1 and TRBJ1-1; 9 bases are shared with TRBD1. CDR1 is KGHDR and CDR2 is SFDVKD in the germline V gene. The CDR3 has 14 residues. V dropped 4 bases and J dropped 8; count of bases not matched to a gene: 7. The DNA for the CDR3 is TGTGCCACCAGTGACTCCGACAGGGGGGTAGAAGCTTTCTTT. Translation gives CATSDSDRGVEAFF.

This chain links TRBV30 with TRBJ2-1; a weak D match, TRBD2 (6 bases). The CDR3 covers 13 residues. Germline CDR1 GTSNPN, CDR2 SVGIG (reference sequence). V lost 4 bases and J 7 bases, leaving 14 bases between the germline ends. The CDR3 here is CAWNKGLGNEQFF. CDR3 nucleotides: TGTGCCTGGAATAAGGGACTCGGGAATGAGCAGTTCTTC. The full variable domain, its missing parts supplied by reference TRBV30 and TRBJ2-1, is SQTIHQWPATLVQPVGSPLSLECTVEGTSNPNLYWYRQAAGRGLQLLFYSVGIGQISSEVPQNLSASRPQDRQFILSSKKLLLSDSGFYLCAWNKGLGNEQFFGPGTRLTVL.

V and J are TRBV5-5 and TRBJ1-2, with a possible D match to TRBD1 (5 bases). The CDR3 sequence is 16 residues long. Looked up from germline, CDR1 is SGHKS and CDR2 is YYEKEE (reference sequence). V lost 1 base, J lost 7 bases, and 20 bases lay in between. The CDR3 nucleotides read TGTGCCAGCAGCTTGTCGGGACTAAGGCCGGGGAGTGGCTACACCTTC. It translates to CASSLSGLRPGSGYTF.

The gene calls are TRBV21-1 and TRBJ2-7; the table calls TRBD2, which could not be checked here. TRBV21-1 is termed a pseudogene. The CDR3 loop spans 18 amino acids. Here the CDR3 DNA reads TGTGCCAGCAGCAAAGAGGCCCCGCTTCGGGCGGGAGCCCACGAGCAGTACTTC. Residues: CASSKEAPLRAGAHEQYF.

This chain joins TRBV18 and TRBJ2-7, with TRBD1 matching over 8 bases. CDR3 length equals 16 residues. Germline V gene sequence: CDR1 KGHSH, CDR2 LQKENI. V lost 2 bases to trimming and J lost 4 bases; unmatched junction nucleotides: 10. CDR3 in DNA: TGTGCCAGCTCACCAGCCCCTCACAGGGGGGAATACGAGCAGTACTTC. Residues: CASSPAPHRGEYEQYF.

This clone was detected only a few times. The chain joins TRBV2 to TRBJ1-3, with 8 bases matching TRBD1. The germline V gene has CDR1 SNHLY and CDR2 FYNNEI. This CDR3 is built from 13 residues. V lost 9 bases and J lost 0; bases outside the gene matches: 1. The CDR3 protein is CARTGGSGNTIYF. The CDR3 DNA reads TGTGCCAGAACAGGGGGCTCTGGAAACACCATATATTTT.

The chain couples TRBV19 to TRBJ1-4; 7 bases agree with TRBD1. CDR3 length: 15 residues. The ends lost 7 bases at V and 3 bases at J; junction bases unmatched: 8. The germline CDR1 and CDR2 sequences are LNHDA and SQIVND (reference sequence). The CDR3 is CASKQTGTANEKLFF. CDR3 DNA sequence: TGTGCCAGTAAGCAAACAGGGACAGCTAATGAAAAACTGTTTTTT.

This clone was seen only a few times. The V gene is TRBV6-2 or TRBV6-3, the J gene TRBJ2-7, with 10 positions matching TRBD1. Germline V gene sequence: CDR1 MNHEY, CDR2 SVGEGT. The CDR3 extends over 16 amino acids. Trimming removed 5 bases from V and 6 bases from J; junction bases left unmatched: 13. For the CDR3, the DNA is TGTGCCAGCAGTCGTAGCCCCGGACAGGGGGGGGTCGAGCAGTACTTC. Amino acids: CASSRSPGQGGVEQYF.

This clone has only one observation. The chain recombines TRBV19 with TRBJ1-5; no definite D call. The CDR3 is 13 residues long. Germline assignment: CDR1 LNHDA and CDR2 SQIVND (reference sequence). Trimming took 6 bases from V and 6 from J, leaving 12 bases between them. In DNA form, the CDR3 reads TGTGCCAGTAGACCTGGGGAGGGTCAGCCCCAGCATTTT. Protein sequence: CASRPGEGQPQHF.

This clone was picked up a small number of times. This CDR3 is CASSRSRGIKDGNTIYF. Written as DNA, the CDR3 is TGTGCCAGCAGTCGAAGCAGGGGGATCAAGGATGGAAACACCATATATTTT. The chain has TRBV14 and TRBJ1-3; 7 bases match TRBD1. The CDR3 sequence is 17 residues long. Trimming took 6 bases from V and 3 from J; bases not matched to a gene: 14. Looked up from germline, CDR1 is SGHDN and CDR2 is FVKESK.

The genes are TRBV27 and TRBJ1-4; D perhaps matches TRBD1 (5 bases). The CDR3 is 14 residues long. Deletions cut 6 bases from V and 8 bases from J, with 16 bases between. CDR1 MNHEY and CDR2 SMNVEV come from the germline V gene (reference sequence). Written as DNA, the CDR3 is TGTGCCAGCAGCCCCGAATTCGGGGGGGAAAAACTGTTTTTT. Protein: CASSPEFGGEKLFF. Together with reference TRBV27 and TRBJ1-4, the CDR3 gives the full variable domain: EAQVTQNPRYLITVTGKKLTVTCSQNMNHEYMSWYRQDPGLGLRQIYYSMNVEVTDKGDVPEGYKVSRKEKRNFPLILESPSPNQTSLYFCASSPEFGGEKLFFGSGTQLSVL.

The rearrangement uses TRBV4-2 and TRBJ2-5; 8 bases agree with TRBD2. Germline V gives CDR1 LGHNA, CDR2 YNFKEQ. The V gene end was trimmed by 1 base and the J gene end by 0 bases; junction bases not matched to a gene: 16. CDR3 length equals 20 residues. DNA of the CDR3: TGTGCCAGCAGCCAAGTCAATACGGGAGGGAAGGATGGGTACCAAGAGACCCAGTACTTC. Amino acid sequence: CASSQVNTGGKDGYQETQYF.

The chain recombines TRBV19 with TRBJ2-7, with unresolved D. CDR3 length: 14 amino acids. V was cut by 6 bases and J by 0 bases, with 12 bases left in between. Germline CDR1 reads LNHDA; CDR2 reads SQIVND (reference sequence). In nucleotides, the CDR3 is TGTGCCAGTAGAAAGAGTAGTTCCTCCTACGAGCAGTACTTC. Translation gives CASRKSSSSYEQYF.

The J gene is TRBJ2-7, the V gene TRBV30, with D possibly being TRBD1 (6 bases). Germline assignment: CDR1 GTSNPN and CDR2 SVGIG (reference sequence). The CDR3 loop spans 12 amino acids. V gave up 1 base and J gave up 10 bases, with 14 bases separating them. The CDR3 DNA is TGTGCCTGGAGTGAATACAGGGAGTATCAGTACTTC. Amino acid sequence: CAWSEYREYQYF. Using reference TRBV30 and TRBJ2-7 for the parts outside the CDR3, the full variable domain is SQTIHQWPATLVQPVGSPLSLECTVEGTSNPNLYWYRQAAGRGLQLLFYSVGIGQISSEVPQNLSASRPQDRQFILSSKKLLLSDSGFYLCAWSEYREYQYFGPGTRLTVT.

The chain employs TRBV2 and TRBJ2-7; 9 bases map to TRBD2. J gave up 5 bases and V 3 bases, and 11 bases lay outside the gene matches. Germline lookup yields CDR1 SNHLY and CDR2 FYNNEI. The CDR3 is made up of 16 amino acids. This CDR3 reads CASSDSLREGSDEQYF. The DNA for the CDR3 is TGTGCCAGCAGTGATAGTTTGCGGGAGGGCTCTGACGAGCAGTACTTC. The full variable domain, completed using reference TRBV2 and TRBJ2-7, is EPEVTQTPSHQVTQMGQEVILRCVPISNHLYFYWYRQILGQKVEFLVSFYNNEISEKSEIFDDQFSVERPDGSNFTLKIRSTKLEDSAMYFCASSDSLREGSDEQYFGPGTRLTVT.

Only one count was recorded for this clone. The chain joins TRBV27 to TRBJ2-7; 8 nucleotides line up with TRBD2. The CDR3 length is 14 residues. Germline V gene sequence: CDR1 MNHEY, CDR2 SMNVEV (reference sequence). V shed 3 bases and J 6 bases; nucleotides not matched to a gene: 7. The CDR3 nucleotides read TGTGCCAGCAGTTTCCAGGGACTAGATGGCGAGCAGTACTTC. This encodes CASSFQGLDGEQYF.

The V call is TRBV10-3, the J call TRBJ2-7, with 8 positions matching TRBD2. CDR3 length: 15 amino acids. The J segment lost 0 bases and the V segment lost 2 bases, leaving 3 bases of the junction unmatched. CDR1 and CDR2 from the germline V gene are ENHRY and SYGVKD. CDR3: CAISERGGSSYEQYF. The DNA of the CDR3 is TGTGCCATCAGTGAGCGGGGGGGTAGCTCCTACGAGCAGTACTTC.

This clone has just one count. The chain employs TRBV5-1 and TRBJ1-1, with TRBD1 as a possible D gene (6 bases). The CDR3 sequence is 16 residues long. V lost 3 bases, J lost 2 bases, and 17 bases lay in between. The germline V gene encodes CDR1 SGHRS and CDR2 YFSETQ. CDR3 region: CASSSRAGHQNTEAFF. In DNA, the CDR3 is TGCGCCAGCAGCTCTAGAGCGGGACATCAAAACACTGAAGCTTTCTTT. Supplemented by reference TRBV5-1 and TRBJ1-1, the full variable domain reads KAGVTQTPRYLIKTRGQQVTLSCSPISGHRSVSWYQQTPGQGLQFLFEYFSETQRNKGNFPGRFSGRQFSNSRSEMNVSTLELGDSALYLCASSSRAGHQNTEAFFGQGTRLTVV.

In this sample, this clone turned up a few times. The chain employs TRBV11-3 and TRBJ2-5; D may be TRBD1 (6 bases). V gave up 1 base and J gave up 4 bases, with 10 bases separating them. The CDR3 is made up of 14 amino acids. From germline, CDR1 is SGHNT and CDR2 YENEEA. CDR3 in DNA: TGTGCCAGCAGCTTAGGTGAAGGGGGAGAGACCCAGTACTTC. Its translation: CASSLGEGGETQYF.

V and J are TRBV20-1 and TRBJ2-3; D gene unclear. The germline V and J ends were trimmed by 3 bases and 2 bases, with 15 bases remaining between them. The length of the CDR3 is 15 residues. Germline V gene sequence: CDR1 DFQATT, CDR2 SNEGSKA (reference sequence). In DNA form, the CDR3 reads TGCAGTGCTAGTAATGCCGGAGAGCTCACAGATACGCAGTATTTT. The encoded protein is CSASNAGELTDTQYF.

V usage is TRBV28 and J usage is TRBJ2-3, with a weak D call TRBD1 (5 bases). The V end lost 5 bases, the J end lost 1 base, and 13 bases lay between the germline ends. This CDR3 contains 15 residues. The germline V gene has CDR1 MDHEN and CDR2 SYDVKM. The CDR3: CASSIALQGTDTQYF. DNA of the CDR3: TGTGCCAGCAGTATTGCCCTACAGGGCACAGATACGCAGTATTTT. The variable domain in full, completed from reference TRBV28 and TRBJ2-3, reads DVKVTQSSRYLVKRTGEKVFLECVQDMDHENMFWYRQDPGLGLRLIYFSYDVKMKEKGDIPEGYSVSREKKERFSLILESASTNQTSMYLCASSIALQGTDTQYFGPGTRLTVL.

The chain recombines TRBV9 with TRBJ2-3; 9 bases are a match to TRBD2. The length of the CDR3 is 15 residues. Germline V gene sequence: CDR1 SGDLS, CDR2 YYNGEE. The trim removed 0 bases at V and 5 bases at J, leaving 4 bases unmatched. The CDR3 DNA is TGTGCCAGCAGCGTAGGTGTTAGCGGGAGAGATACGCAGTATTTT. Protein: CASSVGVSGRDTQYF.

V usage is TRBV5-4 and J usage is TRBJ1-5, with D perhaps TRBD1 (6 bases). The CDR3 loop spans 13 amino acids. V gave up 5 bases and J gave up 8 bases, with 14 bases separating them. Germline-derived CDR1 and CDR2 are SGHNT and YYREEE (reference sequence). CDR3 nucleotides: TGTGCCAGCAGTATACAGGGCGCAGAGCCCCAGCATTTT. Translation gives CASSIQGAEPQHF.

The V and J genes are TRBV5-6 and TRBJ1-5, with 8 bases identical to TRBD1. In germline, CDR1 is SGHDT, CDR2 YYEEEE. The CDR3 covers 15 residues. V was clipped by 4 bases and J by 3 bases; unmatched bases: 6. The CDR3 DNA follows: TGTGCCAGCAGCCACGGGACAGGACACAATCAGCCCCAGCATTTT. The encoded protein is CASSHGTGHNQPQHF.